A single sample is the source of the 16 T cell receptor beta chains below, sequenced in a study of T cell responses to AZD1222 COVID-19 vaccine. Clones were sequenced by immunoSEQ multiplex PCR, and TCRdb holds only the in-frame ones, with some missing. The data contain more than 150,000 clones, 80% to 95% of them seen just once; the ten biggest clones take up around 3.6%. The sequencing here drew on peripheral blood, taken 28 days after the second AZD1222 dose. The origin of the receptors is an adult who received the AZD1222 COVID-19 vaccine.

The V gene is TRBV5-8, the J gene TRBJ1-6; D ambiguous. The CDR3 has 14 amino acids. Germline CDR1 is SGHTS and CDR2 is YDEGEE. Trimming cost V 7 bases and J 0 bases, with 8 bases left between them. CDR3 protein: CASGISSYNSPLHF. In DNA form, the CDR3 reads TGTGCCAGCGGGATAAGCTCCTATAATTCACCCCTCCACTTT.

This sequence joins TRBV6-5 and TRBJ2-7; D might be TRBD1 or TRBD2, each matching 5 bases. V was pared by 4 bases and J by 3 bases, with 16 bases between. The CDR3 is made up of 15 amino acids. Looked up from germline, CDR1 is MNHEY and CDR2 is SVGAGI. The CDR3 here is CASSSWDGIFYEQYF. In nucleotides, the CDR3 is TGTGCCAGCAGTTCTTGGGACGGGATTTTCTACGAGCAGTACTTC.

The chain joins TRBV28 to TRBJ1-2, with TRBD1 identical over 7 bases. Germline V CDR1 and CDR2: MDHEN, SYDVKM. The CDR3 covers 16 residues. The V gene end was trimmed by 6 bases and the J gene end by 3 bases; junction bases not matched to a gene: 13. CDR3 protein: CASRAYQGGVYYGYTF. Written as DNA, the CDR3 is TGTGCCAGCAGAGCTTACCAGGGGGGGGTGTACTATGGCTACACCTTC.

J is TRBJ2-1 and V is TRBV5-4; 16 nucleotides agree with TRBD2. V shed 4 bases, J shed 8 bases, and the junction held 15 bases outside the gene matches. The germline V gene encodes CDR1 SGHNT and CDR2 YYREEE (reference sequence). This CDR3 is 19 amino acids long. The DNA for the CDR3 is TGTGCCAGCAGCAGCCCGGGACTAGCGGGAGGGCCTGATGAATATGAGCAGTTCTTC. Translation: CASSSPGLAGGPDEYEQFF.

J is TRBJ2-1 and V is TRBV27; the D gene is possibly TRBD2 (5 bases). This CDR3 comprises 15 residues. The germline gives CDR1 MNHEY, CDR2 SMNVEV (reference sequence). Between the trimmed V and J ends, which lost 4 bases and 8 bases, there was a span of 18 bases. The CDR3 sequence: CASSYGISRRDEQFF. The CDR3 DNA reads as TGTGCCAGCAGTTACGGGATCAGCCGGCGGGATGAGCAGTTCTTC.

This rearrangement joins TRBV18 to TRBJ2-5, with D perhaps TRBD1 or TRBD2 (5 bases each). The CDR3 is 14 residues long. Per the germline V gene, CDR1 is KGHSH and CDR2 is LQKENI. V gave up 3 bases and J gave up 4 bases, with 12 bases separating them. This CDR3 is CASSPSPGGETQYF. CDR3 bases: TGTGCCAGCTCACCGTCTCCTGGGGGAGAGACCCAGTACTTC.

The chain recombines TRBV7-2 with TRBJ1-1; 11 nucleotides agree with TRBD1. Germline V gene data show CDR1 as SGHTA and CDR2 as FQGNSA. V shed 5 bases, J shed 7 bases, and the junction held 3 bases outside the gene matches. There are 13 residues in the CDR3. The CDR3 nucleotides are TGTGCCAGCAGCGCGGACAGGGGGCATGAAGCTTTCTTT. Amino acids: CASSADRGHEAFF.

This clone has a single count. The chain carries TRBV11-2 and TRBJ2-7; D perhaps matches TRBD2 (5 bases). CDR3 length equals 18 residues. The V end was cut by 2 bases, the J end by 3 bases, with 23 bases between. CDR1 is SGHAT, CDR2 FQNNGV, per germline. The CDR3 region is CASSLLVGRGLPRYEQYF. The CDR3 DNA reads as TGTGCCAGCAGCTTATTAGTAGGGCGAGGGCTCCCCCGCTACGAGCAGTACTTC.

This sequence joins TRBV7-9 and TRBJ1-2; D not certain. Germline-derived CDR1 and CDR2 are SEHNR and FQNEAQ (reference sequence). Trimming cost V 4 bases and J 7 bases, with 13 bases left between them. This CDR3 spans 13 amino acids. The CDR3 DNA is TGTGCCAGCAGCTGGACGGGGTTGGGTGGCTACACCTTC. This translates into CASSWTGLGGYTF. The whole variable domain, remainder taken from reference TRBV7-9 and TRBJ1-2, is DTGVSQNPRHKITKRGQNVTFRCDPISEHNRLYWYRQTLGQGPEFLTYFQNEAQLEKSRLLSDRFSAERPKGSFSTLEIQRTEQGDSAMYLCASSWTGLGGYTFGSGTRLTVV.

J is TRBJ1-2 and V is TRBV30, with D unresolved. From germline, CDR1 is GTSNPN and CDR2 SVGIG (reference sequence). The CDR3 is made up of 10 amino acids. The V gene lost 0 bases and the J gene lost 10 bases, with 6 bases spanning the gap. DNA for the CDR3: TGTGCCTGGAGTGTGAACAACTACACCTTC. This gives the protein CAWSVNNYTF.

V is TRBV30 and J is TRBJ1-1; maybe TRBD1 (5 bases). Germline-derived CDR1 and CDR2 are GTSNPN and SVGIG (reference sequence). V gave up 0 bases and J gave up 4 bases, with 9 bases separating them. This CDR3 has 13 residues. CDR3 sequence: CAWSVTRGTEAFF. CDR3 nucleotides: TGTGCCTGGAGTGTAACGAGGGGCACTGAAGCTTTCTTT.

This chain connects TRBV10-3 to TRBJ1-3, with 7 positions matching TRBD1. J was trimmed by 4 bases and V by 3 bases; bases with no gene match: 6. This CDR3 region has 15 residues. Germline V gene data show CDR1 as ENHRY and CDR2 as SYGVKD. The CDR3 protein is CAISENRGKGNTIYF. As DNA, the CDR3 is TGTGCCATCAGTGAAAACAGGGGCAAGGGAAACACCATATATTTT.

This clone was detected once. This chain links TRBV7-2 with TRBJ2-1; no firm D call. The CDR3 consists of 16 residues. Germline V lookup: CDR1 SGHTA, CDR2 FQGNSA. Trimming removed 5 bases from V and 0 bases from J, with 14 bases in between. Here the CDR3 DNA reads TGTGCCAGCAGCCTGTTAGCAGCTAACTCCTACAATGAGCAGTTCTTC. Translated, it gives CASSLLAANSYNEQFF.

The V gene is TRBV7-2, the J gene TRBJ2-3, with 8 bases that match TRBD2. Germline CDR1 is SGHTA and CDR2 is FQGNSA. The CDR3 covers 10 residues. V gave up 10 bases and J gave up 8 bases; unmatched junction bases: 2. The CDR3 nucleotides read TGTGCCACCCGGGGGGGTACGCAGTATTTT. This codes for CATRGGTQYF.

The J gene is TRBJ1-1, the V gene TRBV5-8; D not certain. The V gene's germline CDR1 is SGHTS and CDR2 YDEGEE. This CDR3 spans 14 amino acids. Trimming removed 2 bases at V and 3 bases at J, with 11 bases between. CDR3 in amino acids: CASSFRGWYTEAFF. The CDR3 bases are TGTGCCAGCAGCTTCCGGGGTTGGTACACTGAAGCTTTCTTT. Using reference TRBV5-8 and TRBJ1-1 for the parts outside the CDR3, the full variable domain is EAGVTQSPTHLIKTRGQQATLRCSPISGHTSVYWYQQALGLGLQFLLWYDEGEERNRGNFPPRFSGRQFPNYSSELNVNALELEDSALYLCASSFRGWYTEAFFGQGTRLTVV.

V gene TRBV3-1 (or the pseudogene TRBV3-2) combines with J gene TRBJ2-7; D is possibly TRBD1 (6 bases). V gave up 0 bases and J gave up 1 base, with 7 bases separating them. The length of the CDR3 is 14 residues. The germline CDR1 and CDR2 sequences are LGHDT and YNNKEL (reference sequence). The CDR3 sequence is CASSQERGSYEQYF. CDR3 coding DNA: TGTGCCAGCAGCCAAGAAAGGGGGTCCTACGAGCAGTACTTC.